Shown below are 13 T cell receptor beta chains from a single sample sequenced in a study of shared clonotypes between healthy human individuals. Profiled with immunoSEQ multiplex PCR; TCRdb holds only in-frame clones, not every one. The sample lists roughly 2 million clones; 90% to 96% were seen once. The specimen sequenced was naive CD4+ T cells sorted from blood. Subset: CD45RA+ positively selected. These receptors were collected from a man between 18 and 35 years old in good health.

J is TRBJ2-3 and V is TRBV2; 10 nucleotides match TRBD2. The CDR3 contains 15 residues. Germline lookup yields CDR1 SNHLY and CDR2 FYNNEI. The trim removed 2 bases at V and 4 bases at J, leaving 3 bases unmatched. The CDR3 bases are TGTGCCAGCAGTGAATCTAGCGGGAGACCAGATACGCAGTATTTT. This encodes CASSESSGRPDTQYF.

The rearrangement joins TRBV18 to TRBJ1-3; D perhaps matches TRBD1 (6 bases). With 0 bases removed from V and 0 bases from J, the gap between germline ends came to 12 bases. CDR3 length: 17 amino acids. From germline, CDR1 is KGHSH and CDR2 LQKENI. The CDR3 DNA is TGTGCCAGCTCACCACCCTTAAGGACAGACTCTGGAAACACCATATATTTT. It is translated as CASSPPLRTDSGNTIYF.

In regard to this clone: The same CDR3 is also encoded by other DNA sequences in this sample. V is TRBV18 and J is TRBJ2-2; 8 bases are shared with TRBD1. This CDR3 contains 15 residues. Looked up from germline, CDR1 is KGHSH and CDR2 is LQKENI. Trimming at V came to 4 bases and at J to 1 base, leaving 2 bases not matched to a gene. CDR3 DNA: TGTGCCAGCTCACTCGGGACAGGGAACACCGGGGAGCTGTTTTTT. This encodes CASSLGTGNTGELFF.

The V and J genes are TRBV7-8 and TRBJ2-5, with D possibly being TRBD1 or TRBD2 (6 bases each). V was cut by 5 bases and J by 9 bases, with 16 bases left in between. CDR1 is SGHVS, CDR2 FQNEAQ, per germline. There are 13 residues in the CDR3. This CDR3 is CASSVEWGAAQYF. The DNA of the CDR3 is TGTGCCAGCAGCGTAGAGTGGGGGGCGGCCCAGTACTTC.

The V gene is TRBV6-5, the J gene TRBJ2-1; TRBD1 agrees at 11 bases. The junction had 5 bases not matched to a gene; V was cut back by 2 bases and J by 8 bases. Germline CDR1 is MNHEY and CDR2 is SVGAGI. The CDR3 totals 15 residues. CDR3 in DNA: TGTGCCAGCAGTTACGGGACAGGGGGAGGATATGAGCAGTTCTTC. Protein: CASSYGTGGGYEQFF.

The chain joins TRBV28 to TRBJ2-2; D unresolved. The germline gives CDR1 MDHEN, CDR2 SYDVKM. CDR3 size: 14 residues. V dropped 3 bases and J dropped 1 base, with 6 bases sitting between them. The CDR3 is CASSLALNTGELFF. DNA of the CDR3: TGTGCCAGCAGTTTGGCCCTGAACACCGGGGAGCTGTTTTTT.

The chain recombines TRBV5-8 with TRBJ2-3, with 11 nucleotides matching TRBD2. Unmatched junction bases numbered 13, after V lost 3 bases and J lost 4 bases. Per germline, CDR1 SGHTS and CDR2 YDEGEE. The CDR3 is made up of 18 amino acids. The CDR3 sequence: CASSSDSSGRARADTQYF. CDR3 nucleotide sequence: TGTGCCAGCAGCTCGGACAGTAGCGGGAGGGCCAGGGCAGATACGCAGTATTTT.

The chain couples TRBV19 to TRBJ1-1; tentatively, D is TRBD1 (6 bases). This CDR3 spans 15 amino acids. V was trimmed by 5 bases and J by 2 bases, leaving 15 bases between them. Germline CDR1 is LNHDA and CDR2 is SQIVND (reference sequence). The CDR3 coding sequence is TGTGCCAGTAGTCTAAATGCGGACAGCAACACTGAAGCTTTCTTT. Its protein product is CASSLNADSNTEAFF.

V and J are TRBV11-2 and TRBJ2-1; D remains unclear. V was clipped by 5 bases and J by 4 bases, with 12 bases between them. CDR3 length: 14 residues. CDR1 and CDR2 from the germline V gene are SGHAT and FQNNGV. The CDR3: CASSVATLYNEQFF. CDR3 nucleotides: TGTGCCAGCAGCGTCGCGACGCTGTACAATGAGCAGTTCTTC.

This chain joins TRBV10-1 and TRBJ2-7; tentatively, D is TRBD2 (6 bases). Trimming stripped 2 bases from V and 3 bases from J, with 11 bases between. Germline loops: CDR1 WNHNN, CDR2 SYGVQD (reference sequence). The CDR3 spans 14 residues. The CDR3 loop reads CASSEGQGGYEQYF. CDR3 in DNA: TGCGCCAGCAGTGAGGGGCAGGGAGGCTACGAGCAGTACTTC.

The chain has TRBV11-3 and TRBJ2-2; the D gene is possibly TRBD2 (6 bases). The germline V gene encodes CDR1 SGHNT and CDR2 YENEEA. The CDR3 is 16 amino acids. Trimming stripped 4 bases from V and 3 bases from J, with 15 bases between. In DNA form, the CDR3 reads TGTGCCAGCAGCTCCACGTGGAGGGGACACACCGGGGAGCTGTTTTTT. Translation gives CASSSTWRGHTGELFF.

The chain has TRBV28 and TRBJ1-2; no reliable D call. V was shortened by 6 bases and J by 4 bases, with 9 bases between the two germline ends. This CDR3 contains 12 residues. Germline CDR1 reads MDHEN; CDR2 reads SYDVKM. The chain's CDR3 is CASSSVTYGYTF. The CDR3 DNA reads TGTGCCAGCAGCTCAGTGACCTATGGCTACACCTTC.

The chain carries TRBV4-3 and TRBJ1-4, with unresolved D. Trimming cost V 0 bases and J 9 bases, with 8 bases left between them. Per the germline V gene, CDR1 is LGHNA and CDR2 is YSLEER. This CDR3 spans 13 amino acids. Written as DNA, the CDR3 is TGCGCCAGCAGCCAAGATGGACGGCAAAAACTGTTTTTT. Amino acid sequence: CASSQDGRQKLFF.